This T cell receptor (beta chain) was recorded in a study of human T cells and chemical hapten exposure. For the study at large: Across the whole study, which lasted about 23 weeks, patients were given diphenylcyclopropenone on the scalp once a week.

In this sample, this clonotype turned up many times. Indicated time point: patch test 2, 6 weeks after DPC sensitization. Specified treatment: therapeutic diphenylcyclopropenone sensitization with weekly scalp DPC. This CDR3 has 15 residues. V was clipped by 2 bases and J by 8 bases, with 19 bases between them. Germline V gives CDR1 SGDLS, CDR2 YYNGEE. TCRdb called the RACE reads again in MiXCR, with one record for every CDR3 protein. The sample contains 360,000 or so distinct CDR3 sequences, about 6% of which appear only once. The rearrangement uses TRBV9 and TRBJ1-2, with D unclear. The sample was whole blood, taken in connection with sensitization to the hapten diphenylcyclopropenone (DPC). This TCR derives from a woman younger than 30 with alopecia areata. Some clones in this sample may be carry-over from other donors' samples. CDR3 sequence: CASSVVGKGAWGYTF. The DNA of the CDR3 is TGTGCCAGCAGCGTGGTAGGGAAGGGCGCCTGGGGCTACACCTTC.